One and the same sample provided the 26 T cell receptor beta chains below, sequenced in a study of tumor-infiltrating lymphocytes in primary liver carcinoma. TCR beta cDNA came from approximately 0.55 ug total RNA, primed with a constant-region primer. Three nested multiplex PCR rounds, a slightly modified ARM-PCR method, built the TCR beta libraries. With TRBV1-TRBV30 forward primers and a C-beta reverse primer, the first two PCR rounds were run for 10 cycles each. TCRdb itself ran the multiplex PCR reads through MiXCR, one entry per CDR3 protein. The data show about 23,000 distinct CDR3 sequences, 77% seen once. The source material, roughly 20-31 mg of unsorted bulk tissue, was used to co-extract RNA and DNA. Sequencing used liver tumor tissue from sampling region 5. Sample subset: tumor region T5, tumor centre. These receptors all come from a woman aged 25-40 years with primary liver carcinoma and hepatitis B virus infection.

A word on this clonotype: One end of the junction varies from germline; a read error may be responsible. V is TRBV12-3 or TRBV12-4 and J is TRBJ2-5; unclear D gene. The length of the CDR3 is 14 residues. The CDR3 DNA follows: TGTGCCAGCAGTAACCCGGAGTCCCAAGAGATCCAGTACTTC. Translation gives CASSNPESQEIQYF.

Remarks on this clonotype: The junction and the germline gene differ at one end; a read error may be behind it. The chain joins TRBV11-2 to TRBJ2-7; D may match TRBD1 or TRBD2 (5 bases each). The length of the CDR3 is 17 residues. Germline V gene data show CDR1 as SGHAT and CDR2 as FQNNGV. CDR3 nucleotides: TGTGCCAGTAGCTCCCTACTGGGGACGGTGAATTCCTACAAGCAGTACTTC. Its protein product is CASSSLLGTVNSYKQYF.

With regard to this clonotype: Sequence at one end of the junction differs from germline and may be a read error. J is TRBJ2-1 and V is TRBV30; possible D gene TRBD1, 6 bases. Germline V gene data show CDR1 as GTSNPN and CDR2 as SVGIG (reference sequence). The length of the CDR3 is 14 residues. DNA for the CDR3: TGTGCCTGGGGTTCGGGACAATCCTACAATGGGCAGTTCTTC. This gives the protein CAWGSGQSYNGQFF.

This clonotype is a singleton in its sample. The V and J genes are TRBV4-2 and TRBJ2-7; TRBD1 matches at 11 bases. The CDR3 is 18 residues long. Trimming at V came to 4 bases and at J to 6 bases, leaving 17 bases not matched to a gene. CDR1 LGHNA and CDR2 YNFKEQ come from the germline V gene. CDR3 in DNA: TGTGCCAGCAGCCGGGAACACATGGGACAGGGGGGACCGCGCGAGCAGTACTTC. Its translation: CASSREHMGQGGPREQYF.

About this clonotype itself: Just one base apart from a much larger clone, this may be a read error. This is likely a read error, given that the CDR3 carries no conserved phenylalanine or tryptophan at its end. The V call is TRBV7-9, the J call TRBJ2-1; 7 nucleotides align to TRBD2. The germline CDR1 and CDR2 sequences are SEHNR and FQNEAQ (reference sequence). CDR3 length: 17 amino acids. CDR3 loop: CANSLVFGGSSYNEQFL. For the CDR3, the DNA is TGTGCCAACAGCTTAGTTTTTGGCGGGAGCTCCTACAATGAGCAGTTCCTC.

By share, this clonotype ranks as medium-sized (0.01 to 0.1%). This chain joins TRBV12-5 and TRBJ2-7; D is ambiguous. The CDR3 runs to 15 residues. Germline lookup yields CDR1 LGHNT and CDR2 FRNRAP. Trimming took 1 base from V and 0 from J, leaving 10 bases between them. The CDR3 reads CASGLAQGSSYEQYF. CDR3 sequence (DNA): TGTGCTAGTGGTTTGGCACAAGGCAGCTCCTACGAGCAGTACTTC.

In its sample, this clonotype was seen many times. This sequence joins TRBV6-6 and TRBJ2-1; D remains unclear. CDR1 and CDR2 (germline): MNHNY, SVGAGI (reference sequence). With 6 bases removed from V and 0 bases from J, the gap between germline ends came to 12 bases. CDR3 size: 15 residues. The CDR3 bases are TGTGCCAGCAGCTCCTTGGAAGGCTCCTACAATGAGCAGTTCTTC. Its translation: CASSSLEGSYNEQFF.

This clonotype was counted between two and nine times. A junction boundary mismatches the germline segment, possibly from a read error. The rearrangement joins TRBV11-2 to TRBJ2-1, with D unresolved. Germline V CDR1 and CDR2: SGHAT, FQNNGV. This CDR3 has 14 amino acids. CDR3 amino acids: CTSSSLPPRGEQFF. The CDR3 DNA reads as TGTACCAGCAGCTCCCTGCCGCCGAGAGGTGAGCAGTTCTTC.

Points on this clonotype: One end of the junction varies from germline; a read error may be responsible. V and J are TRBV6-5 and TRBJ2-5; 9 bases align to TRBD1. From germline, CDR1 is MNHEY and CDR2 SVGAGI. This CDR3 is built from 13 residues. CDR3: CVSSTDRGLTQYF. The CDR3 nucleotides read TGTGTCAGCAGTACCGACAGGGGGTTGACCCAGTATTTC.

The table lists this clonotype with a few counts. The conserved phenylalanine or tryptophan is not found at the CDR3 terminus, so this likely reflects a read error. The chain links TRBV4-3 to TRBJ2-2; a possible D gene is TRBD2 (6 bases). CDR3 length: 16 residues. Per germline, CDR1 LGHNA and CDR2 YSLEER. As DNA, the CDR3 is TGCGCCGGCAGCCAAGGGGCGGGGACCCTCACCGGGGAGCTGTTTTAT. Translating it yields CAGSQGAGTLTGELFY.

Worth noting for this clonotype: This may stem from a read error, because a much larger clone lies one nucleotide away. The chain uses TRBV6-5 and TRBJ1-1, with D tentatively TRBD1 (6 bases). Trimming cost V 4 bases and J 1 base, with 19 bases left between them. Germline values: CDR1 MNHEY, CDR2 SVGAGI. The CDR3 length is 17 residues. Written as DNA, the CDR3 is TGTGCCAGCAGTTGCTCAAGGGACAACGGGTGGAACACTGAAGCTTTCTTT. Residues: CASSCSRDNGWNTEAFF.

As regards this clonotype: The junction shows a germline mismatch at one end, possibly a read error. CDR3 sequence (DNA): TGCGCCAGCAGCCAAGATCGATGGACGGGGCAGGAGCACTACTTC. Encoded protein: CASSQDRWTGQEHYF. The chain is built from TRBV4-3 and TRBJ2-7; perhaps D is TRBD1 or TRBD2 (5 bases each). The V gene's germline CDR1 is LGHNA and CDR2 YSLEER. The length of the CDR3 is 15 residues.

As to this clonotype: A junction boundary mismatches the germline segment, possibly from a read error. CDR3 nucleotide sequence: TGCACCGTTGATTTCACGGGAGGGCCGGTAGGGACCCAGTACTTC. Amino acid sequence: CTVDFTGGPVGTQYF. The rearrangement joins TRBV29-1 to TRBJ2-5; 8 positions match TRBD2. Germline CDR1 is SQVTM and CDR2 is ANQGSEA. The CDR3 runs 15 residues.

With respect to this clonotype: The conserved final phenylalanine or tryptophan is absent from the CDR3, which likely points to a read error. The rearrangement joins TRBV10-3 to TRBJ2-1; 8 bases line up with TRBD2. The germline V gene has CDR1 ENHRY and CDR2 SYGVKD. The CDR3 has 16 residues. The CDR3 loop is CAINESAAGAYNGQFL. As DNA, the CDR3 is TGTGCCATCAATGAGTCGGCAGCGGGAGCCTACAATGGGCAGTTCCTC.

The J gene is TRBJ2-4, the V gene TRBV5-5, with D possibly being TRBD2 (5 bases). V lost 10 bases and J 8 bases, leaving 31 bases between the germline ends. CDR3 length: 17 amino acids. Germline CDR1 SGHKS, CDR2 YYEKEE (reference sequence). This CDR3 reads CACNLVGMRVGSDIQYF. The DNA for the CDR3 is TGTGCCTGCAACTTAGTAGGAATGAGGGTGGGGTCGGACATTCAGTACTTC. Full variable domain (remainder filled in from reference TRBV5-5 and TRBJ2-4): DAGVTQSPTHLIKTRGQQVTLRCSPISGHKSVSWYQQVLGQGPQFIFQYYEKEERGRGNFPDRFSARQFPNYSSELNVNALLLGDSALYLCACNLVGMRVGSDIQYFGAGTRLSVL.

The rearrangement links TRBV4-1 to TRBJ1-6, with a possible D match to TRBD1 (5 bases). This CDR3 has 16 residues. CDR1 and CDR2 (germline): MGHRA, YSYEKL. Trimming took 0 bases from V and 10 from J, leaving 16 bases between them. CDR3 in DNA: TGCGCCAGCAGCCAAGAAATTTTACCTGGGGGATCACCCCTCCACTTT. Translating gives CASSQEILPGGSPLHF.

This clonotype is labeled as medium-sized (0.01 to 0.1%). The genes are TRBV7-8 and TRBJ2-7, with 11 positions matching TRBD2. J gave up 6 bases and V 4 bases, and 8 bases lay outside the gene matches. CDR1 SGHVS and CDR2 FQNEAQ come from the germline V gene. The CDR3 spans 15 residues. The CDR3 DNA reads TGTGCCAGCAGCTCCCGACTAGCGGGATCTACCGAGCAGTACTTC. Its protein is CASSSRLAGSTEQYF.

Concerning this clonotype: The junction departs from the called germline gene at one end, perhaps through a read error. The CDR3: CVSSLGDMRTDMQYF. CDR3 DNA sequence: TGTGTCAGCAGCTTAGGGGACATGCGGACAGATATGCAGTATTTT. This chain uses TRBV7-9 with TRBJ2-3; D perhaps matches TRBD1 (6 bases). CDR3 length: 15 residues. Germline V gene lookup returns CDR1 SEHNR and CDR2 FQNEAQ (reference sequence).

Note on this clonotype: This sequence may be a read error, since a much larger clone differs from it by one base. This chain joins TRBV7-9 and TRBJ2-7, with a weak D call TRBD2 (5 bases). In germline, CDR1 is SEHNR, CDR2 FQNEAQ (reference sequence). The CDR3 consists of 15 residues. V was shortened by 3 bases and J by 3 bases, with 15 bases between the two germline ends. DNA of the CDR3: TGTGCCAGCAGCTTGGGCGGCGGGCCTTTCTACGAGCAGTACTTC. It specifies CASSLGGGPFYEQYF.

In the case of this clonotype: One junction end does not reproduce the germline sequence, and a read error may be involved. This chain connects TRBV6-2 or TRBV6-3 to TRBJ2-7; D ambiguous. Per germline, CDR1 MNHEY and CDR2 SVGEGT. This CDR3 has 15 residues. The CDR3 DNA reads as TGTGTCAGCAGTTACTACCGAGACAATAGGGACGAGCAGTACTTC. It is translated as CVSSYYRDNRDEQYF.

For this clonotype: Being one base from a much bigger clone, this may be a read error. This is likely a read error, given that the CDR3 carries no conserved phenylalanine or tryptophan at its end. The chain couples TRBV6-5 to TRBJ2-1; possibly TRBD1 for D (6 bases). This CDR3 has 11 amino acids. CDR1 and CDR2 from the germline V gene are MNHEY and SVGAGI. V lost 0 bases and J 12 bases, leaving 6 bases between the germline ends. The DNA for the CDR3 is TGTGCCAGCAGTTACTCAGGGGGGCAGTTCTAC. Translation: CASSYSGGQFY.

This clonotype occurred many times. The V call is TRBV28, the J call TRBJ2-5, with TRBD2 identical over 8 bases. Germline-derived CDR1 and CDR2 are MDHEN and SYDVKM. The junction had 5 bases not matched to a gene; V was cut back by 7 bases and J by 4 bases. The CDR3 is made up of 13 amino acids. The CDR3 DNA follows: TGTGCCAGCAAACGGGAGGGGGTAGAGACCCAGTACTTC. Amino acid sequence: CASKREGVETQYF. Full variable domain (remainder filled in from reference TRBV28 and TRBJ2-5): DVKVTQSSRYLVKRTGEKVFLECVQDMDHENMFWYRQDPGLGLRLIYFSYDVKMKEKGDIPEGYSVSREKKERFSLILESASTNQTSMYLCASKREGVETQYFGPGTRLLVL.

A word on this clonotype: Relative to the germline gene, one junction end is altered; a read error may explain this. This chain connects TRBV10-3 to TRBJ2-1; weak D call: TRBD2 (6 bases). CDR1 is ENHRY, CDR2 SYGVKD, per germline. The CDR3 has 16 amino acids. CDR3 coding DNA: TGTGCCATCGGTGAGTCGGCAACGGGAGCCTACAATGAGCACTTCTTC. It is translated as CAIGESATGAYNEHFF.

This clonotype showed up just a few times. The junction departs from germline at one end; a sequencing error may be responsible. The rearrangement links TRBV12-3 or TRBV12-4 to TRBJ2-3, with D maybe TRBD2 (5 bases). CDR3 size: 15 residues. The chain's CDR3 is CASSFPPPSTDMQYF. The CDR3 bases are TGTGCTAGCAGCTTTCCCCCTCCTAGCACAGATATGCAGTATTTT.

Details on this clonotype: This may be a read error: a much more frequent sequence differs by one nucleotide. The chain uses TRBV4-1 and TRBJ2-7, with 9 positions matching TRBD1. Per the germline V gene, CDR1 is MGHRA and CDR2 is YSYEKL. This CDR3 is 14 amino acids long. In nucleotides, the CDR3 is TGCGCCAGCAGCCAAGACGGGGACAGGGACGATCAGCACTTC. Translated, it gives CASSQDGDRDDQHF.

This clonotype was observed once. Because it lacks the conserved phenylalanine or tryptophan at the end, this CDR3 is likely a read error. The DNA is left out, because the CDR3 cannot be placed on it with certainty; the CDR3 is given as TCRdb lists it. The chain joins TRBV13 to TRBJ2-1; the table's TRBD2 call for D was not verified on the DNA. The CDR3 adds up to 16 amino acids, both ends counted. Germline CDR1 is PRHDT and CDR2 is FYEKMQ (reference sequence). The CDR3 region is CANSTGTSGAYNEQFL.